A selection of T cell receptor beta chains follows, all from one sample in a study of T cells in Graves' hyperthyroidism and ophthalmopathy. MiXCR was run by TCRdb on the multiplex PCR reads, yielding one entry per CDR3 protein. The data show around 540,000 distinct CDR3 sequences, roughly 46% seen once. The sample was peripheral blood or thyroid tissue (not recorded which). These receptors originate from a young woman with Graves' hyperthyroidism. Both conserved end residues are part of each CDR3. D genes are given only for firm matches. A row's size may be missing; if present it is once, few, many or a size class.

V: TRBV15; size: -; J: TRBJ2-6; D: -; CDR3: CATSRDPGAGANVLTF; DNA: TGTGCCACCAGCAGAGATCCAGGGGCTGGGGCCAACGTCCTGACTTTC
V: TRBV19; size: -; J: TRBJ1-5; D: -; CDR3: CASNPGHWVAQHF; DNA: TGTGCCAGTAACCCGGGACACTGGGTAGCCCAGCATTTT
V: TRBV25-1; size: -; J: TRBJ1-6; D: TRBD1; CDR3: CASSLPDRLGSPLHF; DNA: TGTGCCAGCAGTTTACCGGACAGGCTAGGCTCACCCCTCCACTTT
V: TRBV2; size: -; J: TRBJ2-6; D: -; CDR3: CASSESSSSSGANVLTF; DNA: TGTGCCAGCAGTGAATCCTCTAGCTCCTCTGGGGCCAACGTCCTGACTTTC
V: TRBV15; size: -; J: TRBJ2-2; D: -; CDR3: CATSDWTVANTGELFF; DNA: TGTGCCACCAGCGACTGGACCGTCGCGAACACCGGGGAGCTGTTTTTT
V: TRBV7-3; size: -; J: TRBJ1-4; D: -; CDR3: CASSLSASDEKLFF; DNA: TGTGCCAGCAGCTTATCAGCCTCGGATGAAAAACTGTTTTTT
V: TRBV7-8; size: -; J: TRBJ1-2; D: -; CDR3: CASSPVEGAYGYTF; DNA: TGTGCCAGCAGCCCAGTTGAGGGAGCCTATGGCTACACCTTC
V: TRBV29-1; size: once; J: TRBJ2-2; D: TRBD1; CDR3: CSVEQGARETGELFF; DNA: TGCAGCGTAGAACAGGGGGCGAGGGAAACCGGGGAGCTGTTTTTT
V: TRBV2; size: many; J: TRBJ1-5; D: -; CDR3: CASNWEGNQPQHF; DNA: TGTGCCAGCAACTGGGAAGGCAATCAGCCCCAGCATTTT
V: TRBV7-9; size: -; J: TRBJ1-2; D: -; CDR3: CASSLGIGGGGYTF; DNA: TGTGCCAGCAGCTTAGGGATAGGAGGAGGTGGCTACACCTTC
V: TRBV10-3; size: -; J: TRBJ2-7; D: -; CDR3: CAITDSGPGEQYF; DNA: TGTGCCATCACCGATAGCGGTCCTGGCGAGCAGTACTTC
V: TRBV20-1; size: -; J: TRBJ1-2; D: TRBD1; CDR3: CSARETGRYGYTF; DNA: TGCAGTGCTAGAGAGACAGGGCGCTATGGCTACACCTTC
V: TRBV7-8; size: -; J: TRBJ1-4; D: -; CDR3: CTSSLASATNEKLFF; DNA: TGTACCAGCAGCTTAGCGAGTGCAACTAATGAAAAACTGTTTTTT
V: TRBV10-3; size: -; J: TRBJ1-4; D: TRBD1; CDR3: CAISDSGQGANEKLFF; DNA: TGTGCCATCAGTGACTCGGGACAGGGCGCTAATGAAAAACTGTTTTTT
V: TRBV29-1; size: -; J: TRBJ2-5; D: TRBD1; CDR3: CSATGQGLHETQYF; DNA: TGCAGCGCAACGGGACAGGGGCTTCATGAGACCCAGTACTTC
V: TRBV2; size: -; J: TRBJ1-2; D: -; CDR3: CASSPLLTVSGYTF; DNA: TGTGCCAGCAGTCCGCTCTTGACAGTTAGCGGCTACACCTTC
V: TRBV20-1; size: few; J: TRBJ1-1; D: -; CDR3: CSARARGTEAFF; DNA: TGCAGTGCTAGGGCCCGAGGCACTGAAGCTTTCTTT
V: TRBV7-9; size: -; J: TRBJ1-1; D: -; CDR3: CASSFSGPGRTQRVAFF; DNA: TGTGCCAGCAGCTTTAGCGGGCCAGGACGGACCCAAAGGGTGGCTTTCTTT
V: TRBV20-1; size: -; J: TRBJ2-5; D: -; CDR3: CSARDPFLDRGIAQYF; DNA: TGCAGTGCTAGAGACCCATTCTTGGACAGAGGGATAGCCCAGTACTTC
V: TRBV7-9; size: many; J: TRBJ1-5; D: TRBD1; CDR3: CASSRTGGSNQPQHF; DNA: TGTGCCAGCAGCCGTACAGGGGGTAGCAATCAGCCCCAGCATTTT
V: TRBV20-1; size: many; J: TRBJ1-6; D: -; CDR3: CSARDRISVDSPLHF; DNA: TGCAGTGCTAGAGATCGGATTTCTGTCGATTCACCCCTCCACTTT
V: TRBV6-2/TRBV6-3; size: -; J: TRBJ1-3; D: -; CDR3: CASSYPQGNTIYF; DNA: TGTGCCAGCAGTTACCCGCAGGGAAACACCATATATTTT
V: TRBV25-1; size: -; J: TRBJ1-5; D: TRBD1; CDR3: CASSESDRGADQPQHF; DNA: TGTGCCAGCAGTGAATCCGACAGGGGCGCGGATCAGCCCCAGCATTTT
V: TRBV6-4; size: medium-sized; J: TRBJ2-2; D: -; CDR3: CASSESTGELFF; DNA: TGTGCCAGCAGTGAAAGCACCGGGGAGCTGTTTTTT
V: TRBV7-6; size: many; J: TRBJ1-1; D: -; CDR3: CASSLTWDNEAFF; DNA: TGTGCCAGCAGCTTAACATGGGACAATGAAGCTTTCTTT
V: TRBV6-5; size: many; J: TRBJ2-2; D: TRBD1; CDR3: CASRLTGTANTGELFF; DNA: TGTGCCAGCAGACTAACCGGGACAGCGAACACCGGGGAGCTGTTTTTT
V: TRBV29-1; size: many; J: TRBJ1-2; D: -; CDR3: CSVEDRGRGRLNYGYTF; DNA: TGCAGCGTTGAAGATCGGGGCAGGGGTCGTCTTAACTATGGCTACACCTTC
V: TRBV12-5; size: -; J: TRBJ2-7; D: TRBD2; CDR3: CASAPGGFAYEQYF; DNA: TGTGCTAGTGCACCGGGAGGTTTCGCCTACGAGCAGTACTTC
V: TRBV24-1; size: once; J: TRBJ1-1; D: -; CDR3: CATSVSQGAFF; DNA: TGTGCCACCAGTGTCTCTCAAGGAGCTTTCTTT
V: TRBV20-1; size: -; J: TRBJ1-1; D: -; CDR3: CSAKDGNTEAFF; DNA: TGCAGTGCAAAAGACGGGAACACTGAAGCTTTCTTT
V: TRBV7-2; size: few; J: TRBJ2-7; D: -; CDR3: CASSLVPGPTYEQYF; DNA: TGTGCCAGCAGCTTAGTCCCAGGTCCAACCTACGAGCAGTACTTC
V: TRBV29-1; size: -; J: TRBJ1-2; D: -; CDR3: CSVGGGVGHGYTF; DNA: TGCAGCGTCGGCGGAGGGGTAGGGCATGGCTACACCTTC
V: TRBV20-1; size: -; J: TRBJ1-5; D: -; CDR3: CSAWRGMDQPQHF; DNA: TGCAGTGCGTGGAGGGGGATGGATCAGCCCCAGCATTTT
V: TRBV2; size: -; J: TRBJ1-2; D: -; CDR3: CASSRQIRTTNYGYTF; DNA: TGTGCCAGCAGCCGCCAAATCAGGACAACCAACTATGGCTACACCTTC
V: TRBV7-4; size: -; J: TRBJ1-2; D: TRBD1; CDR3: CASSLSLSPGQGKYGYTF; DNA: TGTGCCAGCAGCTTATCCCTATCCCCGGGACAGGGAAAGTATGGCTACACCTTC
V: TRBV7-2; size: many; J: TRBJ1-3; D: -; CDR3: CASSLNLEGTIYF; DNA: TGTGCCAGCAGCCTCAATCTTGAGGGCACCATATATTTT
V: TRBV7-9; size: few; J: TRBJ1-1; D: -; CDR3: CASSSPRGPYTEAFF; DNA: TGTGCCAGCAGCTCTCCGAGAGGGCCCTACACTGAAGCTTTCTTT
V: TRBV7-2; size: -; J: TRBJ2-7; D: TRBD1; CDR3: CASSLQGREYEQYF; DNA: TGTGCCAGCAGCCTACAGGGGAGAGAGTACGAGCAGTACTTC
V: TRBV29-1; size: -; J: TRBJ2-2; D: TRBD1; CDR3: CSVKGQVYTGELFF; DNA: TGCAGCGTTAAGGGACAGGTCTACACCGGGGAGCTGTTTTTT
V: TRBV2; size: few; J: TRBJ1-5; D: TRBD1; CDR3: CASARGALNQPQHF; DNA: TGTGCCAGCGCCAGGGGGGCCCTCAATCAGCCCCAGCATTTT
V: TRBV12-3/TRBV12-4; size: once; J: TRBJ2-2; D: TRBD1; CDR3: CAGRGPNTGELFF; DNA: TGTGCCGGCAGGGGGCCGAACACCGGGGAGCTGTTTTTT
V: TRBV24-1; size: -; J: TRBJ2-5; D: TRBD2; CDR3: CATRQAGDEAQYF; DNA: TGTGCCACCAGACAGGCGGGGGACGAGGCCCAGTACTTC
V: TRBV10-3; size: -; J: TRBJ2-2; D: -; CDR3: CATSEYGNTGELFF; DNA: TGTGCCACCAGTGAGTACGGGAACACCGGGGAGCTGTTTTTT
V: TRBV29-1; size: many; J: TRBJ1-4; D: -; CDR3: CSVGGSATNEKLFF; DNA: TGCAGCGTGGGGGGCAGTGCAACTAATGAAAAACTGTTTTTT
V: TRBV25-1; size: -; J: TRBJ1-5; D: -; CDR3: CASRDAGRQPQHF; DNA: TGTGCCAGCAGAGATGCAGGGAGGCAGCCCCAGCATTTT
V: TRBV7-3; size: -; J: TRBJ2-7; D: TRBD1; CDR3: CASSQEQGASYEQYF; DNA: TGTGCCAGCAGCCAGGAACAGGGGGCTTCCTACGAGCAGTACTTC
V: TRBV5-1; size: -; J: TRBJ2-7; D: -; CDR3: CASSPAGFYEQYF; DNA: TGCGCCAGCAGCCCGGCCGGGTTCTACGAGCAGTACTTC
V: TRBV10-3; size: many; J: TRBJ2-6; D: -; CDR3: CAIRGSTGSGANVLTF; DNA: TGTGCCATCAGGGGGTCCACGGGCTCTGGGGCCAACGTCCTGACTTTC
V: TRBV7-2; size: few; J: TRBJ1-5; D: TRBD1; CDR3: CASSKNRGNQPQHF; DNA: TGTGCCAGCAGCAAAAACAGGGGAAATCAGCCCCAGCATTTT
V: TRBV11-1; size: -; J: TRBJ2-7; D: -; CDR3: CASSVVRTSHEQYF; DNA: TGTGCCAGCAGCGTCGTACGTACTAGTCACGAGCAGTACTTC
V: TRBV20-1; size: once; J: TRBJ2-5; D: -; CDR3: CSAIEGGINVAPETQYF; DNA: TGCAGTGCTATCGAGGGAGGCATAAACGTCGCTCCAGAGACCCAGTACTTC
V: TRBV7-9; size: -; J: TRBJ1-2; D: -; CDR3: CASSFEGWLGYTF; DNA: TGTGCCAGCAGCTTCGAGGGTTGGTTGGGCTACACCTTC
V: TRBV7-9; size: few; J: TRBJ2-7; D: TRBD2; CDR3: CASSLAGTTRYEQYF; DNA: TGTGCCAGCAGCTTAGCCGGGACTACCAGATACGAGCAGTACTTC
V: TRBV24-1; size: few; J: TRBJ2-2; D: -; CDR3: CATSDSRDLPGELFF; DNA: TGTGCCACCAGTGATTCCAGGGATTTACCCGGGGAGCTGTTTTTT
V: TRBV7-9; size: -; J: TRBJ2-5; D: TRBD1; CDR3: CASSLTRQGWKETQYF; DNA: TGTGCCAGCAGCTTAACGAGACAGGGGTGGAAAGAGACCCAGTACTTC